One sample yielded the 24 T cell receptor beta chains listed below, sequenced in a study of blood T cell repertoires in COVID-19. The repertoire was sequenced with immunoSEQ multiplex PCR; TCRdb's copy has only in-frame clones and lacks some. The repertoire holds more than 300,000 clones, approximately 82% seen once, with 1% to 1.5% in the top ten. Material: peripheral blood. These receptors came from a woman aged 50 to 60 with acute or convalescent COVID-19.

This chain links TRBV19 with TRBJ2-5, with 10 positions matching TRBD2. The ends lost 4 bases at V and 2 bases at J; junction bases unmatched: 7. Germline V lookup: CDR1 LNHDA, CDR2 SQIVND (reference sequence). The CDR3 contains 16 residues. The CDR3 reads CASSRAGLALQETQYF. The CDR3 DNA reads TGTGCCAGTAGTAGAGCGGGACTAGCGTTACAAGAGACCCAGTACTTC.

The rearrangement links TRBV10-3 to TRBJ2-3; 16 bases map to TRBD2. This CDR3 comprises 17 residues. Trimming cost V 6 bases and J 5 bases; bases outside gene matches: 8. CDR1 is ENHRY and CDR2 is SYGVKD in the germline V gene. CDR3 residues: CAIRTGTSGGAVDTQYF. CDR3 nucleotides: TGTGCCATCAGAACCGGGACTAGCGGGGGGGCCGTAGATACGCAGTATTTT.

This clone was detected a few times. This chain links TRBV10-3 with TRBJ2-2, with a tentative D call TRBD1 (6 bases). This CDR3 comprises 17 residues. V lost 10 bases and J lost 0, with 21 bases in between. In germline, CDR1 is ENHRY, CDR2 SYGVKD. The CDR3 DNA reads TGTGCCACCCTTGGCCTTGGGACACCTGCGAACACCGGGGAGCTGTTTTTT. This codes for CATLGLGTPANTGELFF.

The rearrangement uses TRBV10-3 and TRBJ1-1; D might be TRBD1 (5 bases). In germline, CDR1 is ENHRY, CDR2 SYGVKD. CDR3 length equals 13 residues. Trimming cost V 6 bases and J 8 bases, with 16 bases left between them. The CDR3 is CAISHLDSQEAFF. CDR3 nucleotide sequence: TGTGCCATCAGCCATTTAGACAGCCAAGAAGCTTTCTTT.

The rearrangement joins TRBV10-1 to TRBJ1-5, with a possible D match to TRBD1 (6 bases). V was trimmed by 4 bases and J by 4 bases, leaving 8 bases between them. The germline V gene has CDR1 WNHNN and CDR2 SYGVQD (reference sequence). This CDR3 is built from 13 residues. In nucleotides, the CDR3 is TGCGCCAGCAGTGCGGACAGTAATCAGCCCCAGCATTTT. Amino acids: CASSADSNQPQHF.

This rearrangement joins TRBV6-6 to TRBJ1-2, with TRBD1 identical over 8 bases. The CDR3 runs 14 residues. The germline V gene encodes CDR1 MNHNY and CDR2 SVGAGI (reference sequence). The trim removed 0 bases at V and 8 bases at J, leaving 5 bases unmatched. The CDR3 region has the DNA TGTGCCAGCAGTTACTCCGAGACAGGGGACGGCTACACCTTC. This translates into CASSYSETGDGYTF.

CDR3 coding DNA: TGTGCCAGCAGTACTCGAGTCTCTGGAAACACCATATATTTT. It encodes CASSTRVSGNTIYF. V is TRBV25-1 and J is TRBJ1-3, with D hard to call. The germline gives CDR1 MGHDK, CDR2 SYGVNS. The V end was cut by 5 bases, the J end by 0 bases, with 8 bases between. The CDR3 is made up of 14 amino acids.

The rearrangement joins TRBV6-5 to TRBJ2-2; 8 bases match TRBD1. The CDR3 has 15 amino acids. Germline V gene sequence: CDR1 MNHEY, CDR2 SVGAGI. Trimming took 6 bases from V and 1 from J; bases not matched to a gene: 4. CDR3 protein: CASRTGTGNTGELFF. DNA for the CDR3: TGTGCCAGCAGGACCGGGACAGGGAACACCGGGGAGCTGTTTTTT.

This chain joins TRBV6-5 and TRBJ1-2; 7 nucleotides agree with TRBD1. V was pared by 6 bases and J by 2 bases, with 3 bases of the junction left unmatched. CDR1 is MNHEY, CDR2 SVGAGI, per germline. The CDR3 consists of 13 residues. The CDR3 sequence: CASRPGQNYGYTF. The CDR3 nucleotides read TGTGCCAGCAGACCGGGACAGAACTATGGCTACACCTTC.

This chain joins TRBV11-1 and TRBJ1-1, with D tentatively TRBD1 (5 bases). V was pared by 2 bases and J by 1 base, with 8 bases between. CDR3 length: 14 residues. The V gene's germline CDR1 is SGHAT and CDR2 FQDESV (reference sequence). This CDR3 reads CASSLQGWNTEAFF. DNA of the CDR3: TGTGCCAGCAGCTTACAGGGTTGGAACACTGAAGCTTTCTTT.

This chain uses TRBV6-2 or TRBV6-3 with TRBJ1-1; perhaps TRBD1 as D (6 bases). The CDR3 runs 14 residues. V was shortened by 4 bases and J by 3 bases, with 12 bases between the two germline ends. From germline, CDR1 is MNHEY and CDR2 SVGEGT. The CDR3 DNA reads as TGTGCCAGCAGTTTCAGGGAGGGGGACACTGAAGCTTTCTTT. It is translated as CASSFREGDTEAFF.

The gene calls are TRBV6-1 and TRBJ1-2; unclear D gene. The CDR3 has 17 amino acids. Deletions cut 1 base from V and 8 bases from J, with 23 bases between. In germline, CDR1 is MNHNS, CDR2 SASEGT. The CDR3 nucleotides read TGTGCCAGCAGTGAAGAGTGGCTAGTCAGCGCCATAGTGGGCTACACCTTC. It specifies CASSEEWLVSAIVGYTF.

In this sample, this clone turned up a few times. The chain employs TRBV5-6 and TRBJ2-6; D ambiguous. The V end was cut by 4 bases, the J end by 4 bases, with 9 bases between. The CDR3 sequence is 14 residues long. Germline V gene data show CDR1 as SGHDT and CDR2 as YYEEEE. The DNA for the CDR3 is TGTGCCAGCAGCCCTAATCTAGGGGCCAACGTCCTGACTTTC. Its translation is CASSPNLGANVLTF.

The genes are TRBV5-1 and TRBJ2-5, with D perhaps matching TRBD2 (7 bases). Germline V CDR1 and CDR2: SGHRS, YFSETQ. V was clipped by 5 bases and J by 1 base, with 12 bases between them. There are 14 residues in the CDR3. The chain's CDR3 is CASRVGGPQETQYF. CDR3 DNA sequence: TGCGCCAGCAGAGTCGGGGGGCCCCAAGAGACCCAGTACTTC. The variable domain in full, with the rest retrieved from reference TRBV5-1 and TRBJ2-5, is KAGVTQTPRYLIKTRGQQVTLSCSPISGHRSVSWYQQTPGQGLQFLFEYFSETQRNKGNFPGRFSGRQFSNSRSEMNVSTLELGDSALYLCASRVGGPQETQYFGPGTRLLVL.

This clone appeared a few times. This chain uses TRBV5-1 with TRBJ1-3; the D gene is possibly TRBD1 (5 bases). V dropped 7 bases and J dropped 1 base, with 12 bases sitting between them. Germline values: CDR1 SGHRS, CDR2 YFSETQ. The CDR3 runs to 14 residues. The CDR3 bases are TGCGCCAGCTCTCAGGGTCAATCTGGAAACACCATATATTTT. It translates to CASSQGQSGNTIYF.

This chain joins TRBV3-1 (or the pseudogene TRBV3-2) and TRBJ1-5; 7 nucleotides line up with TRBD1. This CDR3 is built from 15 residues. After removal of 3 bases from V and 5 bases from J, the junction contained 7 bases not matched to a gene. From germline, CDR1 is LGHDT and CDR2 YNNKEL (reference sequence). The CDR3 is CASSQGTDDYQPQHF. The CDR3, as DNA: TGTGCCAGCAGCCAGGGGACAGACGACTATCAGCCCCAGCATTTT.

The sample holds a few counts of this clone. CDR3 bases: TGCAGCGTTGTAGACGGGATTTTTAACTATGGCTACACCTTC. Amino acid sequence: CSVVDGIFNYGYTF. This chain joins TRBV29-1 and TRBJ1-2; D uncertain. Germline V gives CDR1 SQVTM, CDR2 ANQGSEA. The CDR3 consists of 14 residues. V was pared by 4 bases and J by 1 base, with 13 bases between.

The chain uses TRBV5-1 and TRBJ2-2; tentatively, D is TRBD1 (6 bases). Germline-derived CDR1 and CDR2 are SGHRS and YFSETQ. Trimming stripped 1 base from V and 3 bases from J, with 13 bases between. The CDR3 is made up of 16 amino acids. CDR3 DNA sequence: TGCGCCAGCAGCTTGAATCCTGCAGGGGACACCGGGGAGCTGTTTTTT. It encodes CASSLNPAGDTGELFF.

The chain couples TRBV9 to TRBJ1-1, with D maybe TRBD1 (5 bases). Trimming removed 4 bases from V and 1 base from J, with 8 bases in between. From germline, CDR1 is SGDLS and CDR2 YYNGEE. The CDR3 runs 13 residues. The DNA for the CDR3 is TGTGCCAGCAGCTACCAGGGGAACACTGAAGCTTTCTTT. Its translation is CASSYQGNTEAFF. The variable domain in full, completed from reference TRBV9 and TRBJ1-1, reads DSGVTQTPKHLITATGQRVTLRCSPRSGDLSVYWYQQSLDQGLQFLIQYYNGEERAKGNILERFSAQQFPDLHSELNLSSLELGDSALYFCASSYQGNTEAFFGQGTRLTVV.

The chain uses TRBV28 and TRBJ1-2; TRBD1 aligns across 10 bases. The CDR3 covers 14 residues. Germline V gene sequence: CDR1 MDHEN, CDR2 SYDVKM. The J segment lost 8 bases and the V segment lost 6 bases, leaving 9 bases of the junction unmatched. The CDR3 region has the DNA TGTGCCAGCAGACGAACCGGGACAGGGGTCGGCTACACCTTC. It encodes CASRRTGTGVGYTF.

The chain joins TRBV10-3 to TRBJ2-2, with D perhaps TRBD2 (5 bases). Germline-derived CDR1 and CDR2 are ENHRY and SYGVKD. Trimming removed 7 bases from V and 5 bases from J, with 14 bases in between. The CDR3 runs 14 residues. CDR3 loop: CAINERRGTGELFF. The CDR3 DNA is TGTGCCATCAACGAACGACGAGGGACCGGGGAGCTGTTTTTT.

This sequence joins TRBV5-6 and TRBJ1-1; 9 bases agree with TRBD1. Germline loops: CDR1 SGHDT, CDR2 YYEEEE. The CDR3 is 18 residues long. Unmatched junction bases numbered 11, after V lost 1 base and J lost 1 base. In DNA form, the CDR3 reads TGTGCCAGCAGCTTGCGTCTACAGGGGGCCATGAGGAACACTGAAGCTTTCTTT. Encoded protein: CASSLRLQGAMRNTEAFF.

The V and J genes are TRBV7-8 and TRBJ1-5; no clear D. Per germline, CDR1 SGHVS and CDR2 FQNEAQ. The CDR3 runs 17 residues. With 7 bases removed from V and 0 bases from J, the gap between germline ends came to 19 bases. For the CDR3, the DNA is TGTGCCAGCACCCTTAAGGAGGGATTTTATAGCAATCAGCCCCAGCATTTT. Translating gives CASTLKEGFYSNQPQHF.

The rearrangement joins TRBV4-1 to TRBJ1-4; 7 bases match TRBD1. With 4 bases clipped from V and 4 bases from J, the junction kept 6 bases outside the gene matches. Germline assignment: CDR1 MGHRA and CDR2 YSYEKL. The CDR3 is 15 amino acids. In DNA, the CDR3 is TGCGCCAGCAGCCCAGGGGGTGCAGTTAATGAAAAACTGTTTTTT. Amino acid sequence: CASSPGGAVNEKLFF.